This is a list of T cell receptor beta chains from one sample in a study of blood T cell repertoires in COVID-19. Sequenced by immunoSEQ multiplex PCR; TCRdb stores in-frame clones only, minus some. In the table there are 250,000 to 350,000 clones, roughly 86% of which are singletons. The sequencing input was peripheral blood. These receptors all come from a man aged 18 to 30 with active or convalescent COVID-19. The CDR3 runs from the conserved cysteine through the conserved F or W.

v_gene | CDR3aa
TRBV9 | CASRRQGANYGYTF
TRBV15 | CATSRDRGKSQPQHF
TRBV6-6 | CASSYPLDRGGYGYTF
TRBV2 | CASSTQNNYGYTF
TRBV18 | CASSRLAGGLNIQYF
TRBV28 | CASSLRVAGGPAQYF
TRBV6-5 | CASSSDPFRVNQPQHF
TRBV20-1 | CSARERSEQYF
TRBV5-1 | CASSPGQGRRDEAFF
TRBV15 | CATSGGQGAWNTEAFF
TRBV2 | CASIFLDEQFF
TRBV27 | CASSLSPGDNQPQHF
TRBV5-1 | CASSLTVSGNTIYF
TRBV6-4 | CASSDSIGGGAPDTQYF
TRBV6-1 | CASSEPSVSGELFF
TRBV19 | CASSIGVRGEQFF
TRBV9 | CASSITGTGWGEQFF
TRBV6-5 | CASSSQGAGELFF
TRBV12-5 | CASGFGPPRTGGVYGYTF
TRBV5-1 | CASSLAGQGGREQYF
TRBV27 | CASRNPSGGAGETQYF
TRBV13 | CASSLSRRGSPLHF
TRBV10-3 | CAISLQGERGYTF
TRBV3-1/TRBV3-2 | CASRWDMGTEAFF
TRBV5-6 | CASSLSYSNQPQHF